Below, 14 T cell receptor beta chains from the same sample are listed, as sequenced in a study of T cells in Graves' hyperthyroidism and ophthalmopathy. There were TCR beta CDR3 regions amplified from RNA transcripts. The primer set for the first-round RT-PCR of the TCR CDR3 was HTBI. TCRdb re-analysed the multiplex PCR reads in MiXCR, keeping a single row per CDR3 protein. The repertoire includes a few hundred thousand distinct CDR3 sequences, around a fifth of them detected once, and around 54% sits in the top ten. The sequencing sample was made of blood. The receptors were sampled from a woman in her 70s with Graves' ophthalmopathy.

At least ten counts were recorded for this clonotype. J is TRBJ2-4 and V is TRBV11-2; no reliable D call. The CDR3 length is 18 residues. Trimming shortened V by 0 bases and J by 0 bases, and 15 bases separated the two germline ends. Germline lookup yields CDR1 SGHAT and CDR2 FQNNGV. CDR3 sequence: CASSLDSSQRLAKNIQYF. CDR3 coding DNA: TGTGCCAGCAGCTTAGACTCATCACAGAGATTAGCCAAAAACATTCAGTACTTC.

This clonotype was seen at least ten times. The chain has TRBV2 and TRBJ2-3; D unclear. The CDR3 is 14 residues long. Per germline, CDR1 SNHLY and CDR2 FYNNEI. Trimming cost V 7 bases and J 0 bases, with 11 bases left between them. The CDR3, as DNA: TGTGCCAGCAAGAGAGGTTCTAGCACAGATACGCAGTATTTT. Its translation is CASKRGSSTDTQYF.

This clonotype was picked up a small number of times. The chain joins TRBV6-1 to TRBJ1-2; 7 nucleotides match TRBD1. The CDR3 consists of 13 residues. CDR1 MNHNS and CDR2 SASEGT come from the germline V gene. V lost 6 bases to trimming and J lost 4 bases; unmatched junction nucleotides: 5. CDR3 protein: CASRGDRVYGYTF. CDR3 in DNA: TGTGCCAGCAGGGGAGACAGGGTCTATGGCTACACCTTC.

This clonotype has a handful of counts. The chain uses TRBV9 and TRBJ2-5; a possible D gene is TRBD2 (6 bases). The CDR3 has 14 residues. V was pared by 0 bases and J by 4 bases, with 10 bases between. Per germline, CDR1 SGDLS and CDR2 YYNGEE. CDR3 DNA: TGTGCCAGCAGCGTAGATTTGGGAGGAGAGACCCAGTACTTC. Its protein product is CASSVDLGGETQYF. The whole variable domain, remainder taken from reference TRBV9 and TRBJ2-5, is DSGVTQTPKHLITATGQRVTLRCSPRSGDLSVYWYQQSLDQGLQFLIQYYNGEERAKGNILERFSAQQFPDLHSELNLSSLELGDSALYFCASSVDLGGETQYFGPGTRLLVL.

J is TRBJ1-6 and V is TRBV4-3; D is possibly TRBD1 (5 bases). The length of the CDR3 is 16 residues. Germline V gene sequence: CDR1 LGHNA, CDR2 YSLEER. Trimming removed 5 bases from V and 7 bases from J, with 18 bases in between. CDR3 residues: CASSSRTGEINSPLHF. CDR3 in DNA: TGCGCCAGCAGCTCACGCACGGGGGAGATCAATTCACCCCTCCACTTT.

The rearrangement uses TRBV5-4 and TRBJ2-7; 10 nucleotides match TRBD1. The V gene end was trimmed by 4 bases and the J gene end by 6 bases; junction bases not matched to a gene: 7. The CDR3 is 14 residues long. Germline V lookup: CDR1 SGHNT, CDR2 YYREEE (reference sequence). This CDR3 is CASSPGTGDVEQYF. CDR3 bases: TGTGCCAGCAGCCCCGGGACAGGGGATGTCGAGCAGTACTTC.

This clonotype was seen many times. The V call is TRBV12-3 or TRBV12-4, the J call TRBJ2-3; TRBD2 aligns across 9 bases. Germline trimming cut 3 bases from V and 4 bases from J; bases unmatched to any gene: 5. The CDR3 has 15 residues. The chain's CDR3 is CASSLTSGGADTQYF. DNA of the CDR3: TGTGCCAGCAGTTTGACTAGCGGTGGGGCAGATACGCAGTATTTT.

This clonotype was counted a single time. The genes are TRBV3-1 and TRBJ1-6, with a weak D call TRBD1 (5 bases). The CDR3 is made up of 15 amino acids. The germline gives CDR1 LGHDT, CDR2 YNNKEL (reference sequence). The germline V and J ends were trimmed by 4 bases and 4 bases, with 11 bases remaining between them. Here the CDR3 reads CASSLDSGYNSPLHF. The DNA for the CDR3 is TGTGCCAGCAGCCTTGACAGTGGATATAATTCACCCCTCCACTTT.

This clonotype showed up just a few times. This rearrangement joins TRBV19 to TRBJ2-2; D is ambiguous. The ends were cut back, 3 bases at V and 4 bases at J, with 6 bases in the middle. This CDR3 has 13 residues. CDR1 LNHDA and CDR2 SQIVND come from the germline V gene (reference sequence). CDR3 residues: CASSIEPTGELFF. In nucleotides, the CDR3 is TGTGCCAGTAGTATCGAACCCACCGGGGAGCTGTTTTTT. The full variable domain, in which reference TRBV19 and TRBJ2-2 provide the parts outside the CDR3, is DGGITQSPKYLFRKEGQNVTLSCEQNLNHDAMYWYRQDPGQGLRLIYYSQIVNDFQKGDIAEGYSVSREKKESFPLTVTSAQKNPTAFYLCASSIEPTGELFFGEGSRLTVL.

On this clonotype: The junction departs from the called germline gene at one end, perhaps through a read error. The rearrangement uses TRBV3-1 and TRBJ1-1, with no clear D. The CDR3 covers 14 residues. The germline V gene encodes CDR1 LGHDT and CDR2 YNNKEL (reference sequence). The CDR3: CASSQVHTNTEAVF. DNA of the CDR3: TGTGCCAGCAGCCAAGTCCACACGAACACTGAAGCTGTCTTT.

This clonotype was seen many times. The gene calls are TRBV6-1 and TRBJ2-2; D ambiguous. The V gene's germline CDR1 is MNHNS and CDR2 SASEGT. CDR3 length equals 14 residues. Trimming cost V 4 bases and J 4 bases, with 10 bases left between them. CDR3 bases: TGTGCCAGCAGTGTTGACCGTTTCACCGGGGAGCTGTTTTTT. It specifies CASSVDRFTGELFF.

This clonotype was recorded a few times. This chain's CDR3 is CASSLETEGLYF. CDR3 bases: TGTGCCAGCAGCTTAGAGACCGAAGGACTGTACTTC. This sequence joins TRBV7-9 and TRBJ2-5; D may be TRBD2 (5 bases). The CDR3 spans 12 residues. Trimming took off 1 base at V and 13 bases at J, with 13 bases between the two ends. The germline V gene has CDR1 SEHNR and CDR2 FQNEAQ (reference sequence). Full variable domain (outside the CDR3, taken from reference TRBV7-9 and TRBJ2-5): DTGVSQNPRHKITKRGQNVTFRCDPISEHNRLYWYRQTLGQGPEFLTYFQNEAQLEKSRLLSDRFSAERPKGSFSTLEIQRTEQGDSAMYLCASSLETEGLYFGPGTRLLVL.

This clonotype was detected only a few times. The chain has TRBV11-2 and TRBJ2-1; the match to TRBD2 covers 13 bases. The germline CDR1 and CDR2 sequences are SGHAT and FQNNGV. The CDR3 runs 17 residues. V shed 5 bases, J shed 8 bases, and the junction held 12 bases outside the gene matches. CDR3 nucleotide sequence: TGTGCCAGCAGCCCGACCCGCGGGACTAGCGGGGCACATGAGCAGTTCTTC. Its protein is CASSPTRGTSGAHEQFF. Full variable domain (missing parts from reference TRBV11-2 and TRBJ2-1): EAGVAQSPRYKIIEKRQSVAFWCNPISGHATLYWYQQILGQGPKLLIQFQNNGVVDDSQLPKDRFSAERLKGVDSTLKIQPAKLEDSAVYLCASSPTRGTSGAHEQFFGPGTRLTVL.

Regarding this clonotype: A much larger clone lies one base from this, so it may be a read error. The rearrangement uses TRBV2 and TRBJ2-1; 10 positions match TRBD2. The length of the CDR3 is 16 residues. Germline V gene sequence: CDR1 SNHLY, CDR2 FYNNEI. The CDR3 is CASKRLAGSSYNERFF. The DNA of the CDR3 is TGTGCCAGCAAGAGACTAGCGGGCAGCTCCTACAATGAGCGGTTCTTC.